This T cell receptor (beta chain) originates from a study of T cell repertoires in cytomegalovirus infection. CDR3 length: 15 residues. V lost 0 bases, J lost 2 bases, and 12 bases lay in between. Germline CDR1 SGHDT, CDR2 YYEEEE. TCRdb redid the calling of the reads with MiXCR, one entry per CDR3 protein. The profile covers 250,000 to 300,000 distinct CDR3 sequences, with 17% appearing a single time and around 43% taken by the ten largest. The source material was CD8+ T cells from PBMCs. The genes are TRBV5-6 and TRBJ2-7; the D gene is possibly TRBD2 (6 bases). The TCR originated in a human donor in good health (CMV status not recorded). Some clones in this sample may be carry-over from other donors' samples. The CDR3 nucleotides read TGTGCCAGCAGCTTGGCTGGGACTGCGCCCTACGAGCAGTACTTC. Protein product: CASSLAGTAPYEQYF. Combining the CDR3 with reference TRBV5-6 and TRBJ2-7 gives the whole variable domain DAGVTQSPTHLIKTRGQQVTLRCSPKSGHDTVSWYQQALGQGPQFIFQYYEEEERQRGNFPDRFSGHQFPNYSSELNVNALLLGDSALYLCASSLAGTAPYEQYFGPGTRLTVT.